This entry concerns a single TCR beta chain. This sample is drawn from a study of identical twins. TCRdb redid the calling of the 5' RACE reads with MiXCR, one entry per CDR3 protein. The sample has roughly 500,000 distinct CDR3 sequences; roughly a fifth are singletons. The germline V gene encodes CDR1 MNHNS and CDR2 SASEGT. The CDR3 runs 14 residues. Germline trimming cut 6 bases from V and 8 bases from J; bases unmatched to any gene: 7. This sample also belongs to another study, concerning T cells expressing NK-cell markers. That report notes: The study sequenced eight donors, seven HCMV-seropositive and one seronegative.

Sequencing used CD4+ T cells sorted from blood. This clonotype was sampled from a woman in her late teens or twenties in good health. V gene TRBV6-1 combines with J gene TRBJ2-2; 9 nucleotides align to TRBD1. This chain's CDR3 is CASSPDRGSGELFF. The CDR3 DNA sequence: TGTGCCAGCAGCCCTGACAGGGGGTCGGGGGAGCTGTTTTTT.